The clone carrying this T cell receptor (beta chain) appeared once. What it binds is unknown. The entry originates in a study of CD8 T cells in ankylosing spondylitis. Broader study findings: What appeared characteristic of ankylosing spondylitis blood was a TCR beta motif of seven to nine highly homologous variants.

Via MiXCR, TCRdb re-called the 5' RACE reads, giving one row per CDR3 protein. The data contain under 850,000 distinct CDR3 sequences, around 17% of them seen just once; the ten biggest clones take up approximately 18%. Source material: blood, either unsorted or a sorted T cell fraction (not recorded which). This sequence was found in a male donor with ankylosing spondylitis.

The CDR3 spells CASSPGTSGRGVSYEQYF. CDR3 DNA sequence: TGTGCCAGCAGCCCAGGGACTAGCGGGAGAGGGGTCTCCTACGAGCAGTACTTC. The chain combines TRBV11-1 with TRBJ2-7; TRBD2 aligns across 14 bases. J was trimmed by 0 bases and V by 5 bases; bases with no gene match: 9. This CDR3 is built from 18 residues. Germline values: CDR1 SGHAT, CDR2 FQDESV (reference sequence).